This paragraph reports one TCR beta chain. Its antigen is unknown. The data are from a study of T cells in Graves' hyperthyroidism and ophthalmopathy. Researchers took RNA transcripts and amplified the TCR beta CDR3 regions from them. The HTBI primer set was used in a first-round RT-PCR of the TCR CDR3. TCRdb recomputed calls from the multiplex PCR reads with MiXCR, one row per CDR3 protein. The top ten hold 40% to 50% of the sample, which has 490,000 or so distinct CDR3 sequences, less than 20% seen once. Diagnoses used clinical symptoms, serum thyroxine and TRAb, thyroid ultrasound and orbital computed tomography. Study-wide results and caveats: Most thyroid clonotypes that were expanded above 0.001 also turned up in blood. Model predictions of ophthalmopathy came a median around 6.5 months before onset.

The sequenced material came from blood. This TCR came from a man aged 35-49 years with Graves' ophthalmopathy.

The chain's CDR3 is CASSLYRALSTDTQYF. CDR3 bases: TGTGCCAGCAGTTTATACAGGGCTCTTAGCACAGATACGCAGTATTTT. This chain joins TRBV12-3 or TRBV12-4 and TRBJ2-3, with D perhaps matching TRBD1 (6 bases). Trimming removed 2 bases from V and 0 bases from J, with 12 bases in between. The CDR3 extends over 16 amino acids.